A selection of T cell receptor beta chains follows, all from one sample in a study of radiation and T cells in renal cell carcinoma. Profiling relied on immunoSEQ multiplex PCR, and the TCRdb table lists in-frame clones only, not all of them. The sample lists roughly 75,000 clones; more than 75% were seen once. The material was blood, obtained from a patient whose treatment included radiotherapy and nephrectomy. The receptor set was obtained from a man between 60 and 70 years old with renal cell carcinoma. Both conserved end residues are part of each CDR3. D genes are given only for firm matches. Some rows have no size entry. The others give once, few or many, or a class for an expanded clone.

D,V,J,size,DNA,CDR3
TRBD2,TRBV29-1,TRBJ2-3,-,TGCAGCGTGGGACCTAGCGGGAGTGGGCAGTATTTT,CSVGPSGSGQYF
TRBD2,TRBV27,TRBJ2-7,-,TGTGCCAGCAGCGCCGGTCTAGCGGGAGCCTACGAGCAGTACTTC,CASSAGLAGAYEQYF
-,TRBV11-3,TRBJ1-5,-,TGTGCCAGCAGCTTAGGGTTGGCCAAAAGCAATCAGCCCCAGCATTTT,CASSLGLAKSNQPQHF
TRBD1,TRBV28,TRBJ2-5,-,TGTGCCTCCAATCTTCCGGGACAGCCGGAGACCCAGTACTTC,CASNLPGQPETQYF
-,TRBV4-2,TRBJ2-1,-,TGTGCCAGCAGCGAGGGGATCTACAATGAGCAGTTCTTC,CASSEGIYNEQFF
TRBD1,TRBV30,TRBJ1-4,-,TGTGCCTGGAGTGTACCCGGGGACAGTAATGAAAAACTGTTTTTT,CAWSVPGDSNEKLFF
TRBD1,TRBV28,TRBJ1-1,-,TGTGCCAGCAGTTTATGGGGGACAGGGGATACTGAAGCTTTCTTT,CASSLWGTGDTEAFF
TRBD2,TRBV11-2,TRBJ2-1,-,TGTGCCAGCAGCCCCCGACTAGCCAACAATGAGCAGTTCTTC,CASSPRLANNEQFF
-,TRBV2,TRBJ2-7,-,TGTGCCAGCAGTGCTAGGGTCGAGCAGTACTTC,CASSARVEQYF
TRBD1,TRBV7-9,TRBJ1-2,-,TGTGCCAGCAGCTTGGGACAGCAGTACACCTTC,CASSLGQQYTF
-,TRBV6-1,TRBJ2-7,-,TGTGCCAGCAGTGCCTACCTTTATCGCACTGCCAGCTCCTACGAGCAGTACTTC,CASSAYLYRTASSYEQYF
-,TRBV5-4,TRBJ1-1,-,TGTGCCAGCAGCTTGGGCGGGGGTTTGACTGAAGCTTTCTTT,CASSLGGGLTEAFF
TRBD1,TRBV11-3,TRBJ2-1,-,TGTGCCAGCAGCTTCCGACAGGGGACCTACAATGAGCAGTTCTTC,CASSFRQGTYNEQFF
TRBD2,TRBV27,TRBJ2-3,-,TGTGCCAGCAGTTTAGCCCGACTAGCGGAGGGCACAGATACGCAGTATTTT,CASSLARLAEGTDTQYF
-,TRBV27,TRBJ2-7,-,TGTGCCAGCAGTTTAGGATCGGGGCGGGCAGAGACCTACGAGCAGTACTTC,CASSLGSGRAETYEQYF
-,TRBV4-2,TRBJ2-3,-,TGTGCCAGCAGCCACCCCCGGGGCGGGAGCACAGATACGCAGTATTTT,CASSHPRGGSTDTQYF
-,TRBV7-9,TRBJ1-5,-,TGTGCCAGCAGCTTGGGGTCAGGGTTGGGTCAGCCCCAGCATTTT,CASSLGSGLGQPQHF
-,TRBV28,TRBJ1-2,few,TGTGCCAGCAGTTTAACACTTTCCTATGGCTACACCTTC,CASSLTLSYGYTF
-,TRBV9,TRBJ2-1,-,TGTGCCAGCAGCATGGATAGCGGACGCTCCTACAATGAGCAGTTCTTC,CASSMDSGRSYNEQFF
-,TRBV6-5,TRBJ2-5,-,TGTGCCAGCAGTTACTACGGTCCGTCGGGGGCCCAGTACTTC,CASSYYGPSGAQYF
-,TRBV29-1,TRBJ2-7,-,TGCAGCGTGAGGACCTACGAGCAGTACTTC,CSVRTYEQYF
TRBD1,TRBV7-9,TRBJ1-1,-,TGTGCCAGCAGCTTAGCTATGGGCAGGGGGCGGTTCACTGAAGCTTTCTTT,CASSLAMGRGRFTEAFF
-,TRBV7-9,TRBJ1-4,few,TGTGCCAGCAGCTGGGACGGTTCTAATGAAAAACTGTTTTTT,CASSWDGSNEKLFF
TRBD1,TRBV5-1,TRBJ2-2,-,TGCGCCAGCAGCATCGGGACAGCGAACACCGGGGAGCTGTTTTTT,CASSIGTANTGELFF
-,TRBV19,TRBJ2-3,-,TGTGCCAGTAGTATCGGGGGCTACACAGATACGCAGTATTTT,CASSIGGYTDTQYF
TRBD1,TRBV7-2,TRBJ2-5,-,TGTGCCAGCAGCAAGGACAGGGGAGAGACCCAGTACTTC,CASSKDRGETQYF
TRBD1,TRBV19,TRBJ1-1,few,TGTGCCAGTAGTATCGGTAGGGGGCTGAAGACTGAAGCTTTCTTT,CASSIGRGLKTEAFF
-,TRBV27,TRBJ2-3,-,TGTGCCAGCAGTTTTTATGGCAGGGGGGCAGATACGCAGTATTTT,CASSFYGRGADTQYF
TRBD1,TRBV11-2,TRBJ1-2,-,TGTGCCAGCAGCTTAGACATGTTAGGACAGGGTGGTGGCTACACCTTC,CASSLDMLGQGGGYTF
-,TRBV11-2,TRBJ2-7,once,TGTGCCAGCAGCTTGGGGCTAGCGAACTACGAGCAGTACTTC,CASSLGLANYEQYF
TRBD2,TRBV5-1,TRBJ2-5,-,TGCGCCAGCAGCTTGGAGTCTAGCGGCCAAGAGACCCAGTACTTC,CASSLESSGQETQYF
-,TRBV27,TRBJ2-7,-,TGTGCCAGCAGTTTGGGGGAGGGGGGCCGCGAGCAGTACTTC,CASSLGEGGREQYF
-,TRBV5-1,TRBJ1-5,-,TGCGCCAGCAGCGCAGACACGGGGGGCAATCAGCCCCAGCATTTT,CASSADTGGNQPQHF
TRBD1,TRBV5-5,TRBJ1-5,-,TGTGCCAGCAGCGAAACCAGGACAGGGTATTCCCCCCAGCATTTT,CASSETRTGYSPQHF
-,TRBV2,TRBJ1-2,-,TGTGCCAGCAGTGAACAGGGCACCGCTAACTATGGCTACACCTTC,CASSEQGTANYGYTF
-,TRBV15,TRBJ2-5,few,TGTGCCACCAGCAGAGCCTATTACCAAGAGACCCAGTACTTC,CATSRAYYQETQYF
TRBD2,TRBV6-1,TRBJ2-1,few,TGTGCCAGCAGGGGACTAGCGGGAGAGAGGAATGAGCAGTTCTTC,CASRGLAGERNEQFF
TRBD1,TRBV5-1,TRBJ1-4,once,TGCGCCAGCAGACAGGGGGGCAATGAAAAACTGTTTTTT,CASRQGGNEKLFF
TRBD1,TRBV6-6,TRBJ1-4,once,TGTGCCAGCAGTTACTCGAGGACAGGGGGCGATGAAAAACTGTTTTTT,CASSYSRTGGDEKLFF
-,TRBV29-1,TRBJ2-5,-,TGCAGCGTTGAAGATACAGGGGTGATGAGCGGGAGTGGTTGGGAGACCCAGTACTTC,CSVEDTGVMSGSGWETQYF
TRBD1,TRBV9,TRBJ1-2,-,TGTGCCAGCAGAGGACAGGGGGCCGACCCACGATATGGCTACACCTTC,CASRGQGADPRYGYTF
TRBD1,TRBV4-3,TRBJ2-6,-,TGCGCCAGCAGCCAAAGAACAGGGGATGGGAGCGTCCTGACTTTC,CASSQRTGDGSVLTF
-,TRBV4-2,TRBJ2-2,few,TGTGCCAGCAGCCAACTTTTGACGGGGAACACCGGGGAGCTGTTTTTT,CASSQLLTGNTGELFF
-,TRBV7-2,TRBJ2-1,-,TGTGCCAGCAGCGTAGCAGTCTCCTACAATGAGCAGTTCTTC,CASSVAVSYNEQFF